These 11 T cell receptor beta chains originate from one sample sequenced in a study of blood T cell repertoires in COVID-19. Here immunoSEQ multiplex PCR was the method, and the copy in TCRdb shows in-frame clones only, minus some. The data show around 200,000 clones, approximately 82% seen once. The sequenced sample consisted of peripheral blood. The receptors come from a woman between 45 and 65 years old with acute or convalescent COVID-19.

The V and J genes are TRBV20-1 and TRBJ2-5, with no clear D. The length of the CDR3 is 11 residues. Germline-derived CDR1 and CDR2 are DFQATT and SNEGSKA (reference sequence). V shed 6 bases and J shed 5 bases, with 10 bases lying between them. DNA of the CDR3: TGCAGTGCCCCACGCTATGAGACCCAGTACTTC. Translation: CSAPRYETQYF.

V and J are TRBV5-6 and TRBJ2-1, with a possible D match to TRBD2 (6 bases). Germline lookup yields CDR1 SGHDT and CDR2 YYEEEE. V lost 3 bases, J lost 3 bases, and 19 bases lay in between. This CDR3 contains 17 residues. The CDR3 region is CASSSLGLANLYNEQFF. The CDR3 bases are TGTGCCAGCAGCTCCCTGGGTCTAGCGAACCTCTACAATGAGCAGTTCTTC.

This clone was detected once. The chain joins TRBV19 to TRBJ2-7, with TRBD2 matching over 10 bases. The germline V gene has CDR1 LNHDA and CDR2 SQIVND (reference sequence). With V trimmed by 4 bases and J by 3 bases, 3 bases remained unmatched. The CDR3 is 14 residues long. For the CDR3, the DNA is TGTGCCAGTAGTAAGGCTAGCGGGAGCTACGAGCAGTACTTC. Protein: CASSKASGSYEQYF.

The gene calls are TRBV28 and TRBJ1-1; D is perhaps TRBD1 (6 bases). The CDR3 runs 15 residues. Trimming cost V 6 bases and J 5 bases, with 19 bases left between them. Germline-derived CDR1 and CDR2 are MDHEN and SYDVKM. The DNA of the CDR3 is TGTGCCAGCAGAATAAACACAGGGCTTTGGACTGAAGCTTTCTTT. Translating gives CASRINTGLWTEAFF.

The chain links TRBV19 to TRBJ2-2; D call uncertain. This CDR3 is 15 amino acids long. V dropped 2 bases and J dropped 0 bases, with 7 bases sitting between them. Germline V lookup: CDR1 LNHDA, CDR2 SQIVND (reference sequence). This chain's CDR3 is CASSILAANTGELFF. The CDR3 nucleotides read TGTGCCAGTAGTATATTGGCCGCGAACACCGGGGAGCTGTTTTTT. The full variable domain, completed using reference TRBV19 and TRBJ2-2, is DGGITQSPKYLFRKEGQNVTLSCEQNLNHDAMYWYRQDPGQGLRLIYYSQIVNDFQKGDIAEGYSVSREKKESFPLTVTSAQKNPTAFYLCASSILAANTGELFFGEGSRLTVL.

For the CDR3, the DNA is TGTGCCAGCAGTGACTCCGAGGTCATTTATAGCAATCAGCCCCAGCATTTT. It is translated as CASSDSEVIYSNQPQHF. This chain links TRBV6-4 with TRBJ1-5; D is undetermined. The CDR3 length is 17 residues. Per the germline V gene, CDR1 is MRHNA and CDR2 is SNTAGT. The V end lost 0 bases, the J end lost 0 bases, and 12 bases lay between the germline ends.

Only one count was recorded for this clone. This chain links TRBV7-6 with TRBJ2-1; D is perhaps TRBD1 (6 bases). Trimming stripped 5 bases from V and 2 bases from J, with 16 bases between. CDR1 and CDR2 from the germline V gene are SGHVS and FNYEAQ. The CDR3 length is 16 residues. The CDR3 DNA reads as TGTGCCAGCAGCCAATGGACAGTCGCAGCCTACAATGAGCAGTTCTTC. As protein: CASSQWTVAAYNEQFF.

This chain joins TRBV4-1 and TRBJ1-1, with D perhaps matching TRBD1 (6 bases). V was trimmed by 0 bases and J by 5 bases, leaving 13 bases between them. The CDR3 consists of 15 residues. Germline V gene sequence: CDR1 MGHRA, CDR2 YSYEKL. The CDR3 region has the DNA TGCGCCAGCAGCCAAGAGTTCACAGGGTGGACTGAAGCTTTCTTT. Encoded protein: CASSQEFTGWTEAFF.

The chain recombines TRBV5-1 with TRBJ2-5; TRBD1 matches 7 bases. The germline V gene has CDR1 SGHRS and CDR2 YFSETQ. V lost 5 bases, J lost 5 bases, and 9 bases stayed unmatched. CDR3 length: 14 residues. CDR3 in amino acids: CASRTGTQGETQYF. The CDR3 DNA reads as TGCGCCAGCAGGACCGGGACACAGGGGGAGACCCAGTACTTC.

The chain has TRBV10-3 and TRBJ2-1; 10 bases align to TRBD2. With 3 bases clipped from V and 4 bases from J, the junction kept 9 bases outside the gene matches. CDR1 ENHRY and CDR2 SYGVKD come from the germline V gene. This CDR3 region has 17 residues. Here the CDR3 reads CAISDKTGTSAYNEQFF. The CDR3 nucleotides are TGTGCCATCAGTGACAAGACCGGGACTAGCGCGTACAATGAGCAGTTCTTC.

This clone was counted between two and nine times. The CDR3, as DNA: TGTGCCAGCAGTCCAGAGGGTCCGTCTGGAAACACCATATATTTT. Translation: CASSPEGPSGNTIYF. The V and J genes are TRBV5-6 and TRBJ1-3; D remains ambiguous. The CDR3 has 15 residues. V was pared by 5 bases and J by 1 base, with 13 bases between. The germline V gene has CDR1 SGHDT and CDR2 YYEEEE.